The 14 T cell receptor beta chains listed next were all sequenced from one sample in a study of T-cell reconstitution after alpha-beta-depleted transplantation in children. The TCRbeta library was prepared with unique molecular identifiers. TCRdb used MiXCR to reprocess the PCR reads, holding one entry per CDR3 protein. The sample includes a few hundred thousand distinct CDR3 sequences, 7.5% to 10% of them seen just once. This specimen consisted of PBMCs from the stem cell graft donor, obtained from the stem cell graft. These receptor sequences come from a human donor who donated a stem cell graft to a child with SCID.

Note on this clonotype: This sequence may be a read error, since a much larger clone differs from it by one base. The chain recombines TRBV6-2 or TRBV6-3 with TRBJ2-7, with D unclear. CDR3 size: 13 residues. Germline CDR1 reads MNHEY; CDR2 reads SVGEGT. In DNA form, the CDR3 reads TGTGCCAGCAGACGGCCTCCCGCCTACGAGCAGCACTTC. Its protein is CASRRPPAYEQHF.

The chain combines TRBV2 with TRBJ2-7; no reliable D call. Germline-derived CDR1 and CDR2 are SNHLY and FYNNEI. The V and J ends lost 0 bases and 0 bases respectively, with 12 bases between them. CDR3 length equals 16 residues. CDR3 region: CASSEAAWASSYEQYF. The CDR3 DNA sequence: TGTGCCAGCAGTGAAGCGGCGTGGGCTAGCTCCTACGAGCAGTACTTC.

This clonotype was seen many times. The rearrangement uses TRBV19 and TRBJ1-1; TRBD1 agrees at 7 bases. Germline loops: CDR1 LNHDA, CDR2 SQIVND (reference sequence). Losses at the gene ends were 9 bases for V and 0 bases for J; bases not matched to a gene: 1. CDR3 length: 12 residues. The CDR3 region is CASGTVNTEAFF. The CDR3 bases are TGTGCCAGCGGGACAGTGAACACTGAAGCTTTCTTT.

Many counts were recorded for this clonotype. This rearrangement joins TRBV20-1 to TRBJ2-5, with 15 positions matching TRBD2. CDR3 length: 15 amino acids. Germline V gene data show CDR1 as DFQATT and CDR2 as SNEGSKA (reference sequence). The V and J ends lost 2 bases and 5 bases, in that order; junction bases with no gene match: 3. The CDR3 coding sequence is TGCAGTGCTAGACGTGGACTAGCGGGGGGGGAGACCCAGTACTTC. Its protein is CSARRGLAGGETQYF.

In its sample, this clonotype was seen many times. The CDR3 region is CASSQKNTEAFF. Written as DNA, the CDR3 is TGTGCCAGCAGCCAAAAGAACACTGAAGCTTTCTTT. The rearrangement uses TRBV3-1 and TRBJ1-1; no clear D. There are 12 residues in the CDR3. The ends were cut back, 2 bases at V and 1 base at J, with 2 bases in the middle. Per germline, CDR1 LGHDT and CDR2 YNNKEL (reference sequence).

This clonotype was observed many times. In DNA, the CDR3 is TGCAGTGCTAGAGATGCCTACGAGCAGTACTTC. It is translated as CSARDAYEQYF. J is TRBJ2-7 and V is TRBV20-1; the D is unclear. The germline V gene has CDR1 DFQATT and CDR2 SNEGSKA (reference sequence). This CDR3 has 11 residues. Trimming cost V 0 bases and J 2 bases, with 2 bases left between them.

In this sample, this clonotype turned up many times. CDR3 sequence reads: CASRLQLPNQPQHF. DNA for the CDR3: TGTGCCAGCCGGTTACAACTACCCAATCAGCCCCAGCATTTT. The chain has TRBV6-5 and TRBJ1-5; D is unresolved. The V gene's germline CDR1 is MNHEY and CDR2 SVGAGI. The V end lost 8 bases, the J end lost 3 bases, and 14 bases lay between the germline ends. CDR3 length: 14 residues.

In its sample, this clonotype was seen many times. The rearrangement links TRBV12-3 or TRBV12-4 to TRBJ1-6; unclear D gene. The germline V and J ends were trimmed by 6 bases and 8 bases, with 11 bases remaining between them. The CDR3 covers 13 residues. The CDR3 region is CASSFGPDSPLHF. The CDR3 DNA reads TGTGCCAGCAGCTTCGGCCCGGATTCACCCCTCCACTTT.

Ten or more counts support this clonotype. The chain couples TRBV12-3 or TRBV12-4 to TRBJ2-7; 7 bases agree with TRBD2. CDR3 length: 12 residues. V lost 10 bases, J lost 6 bases, and 9 bases stayed unmatched. The DNA of the CDR3 is TGTGCCACCGGACTAGGTATGAGCGAGCAGTACTTC. As protein: CATGLGMSEQYF.

In this sample, this clonotype turned up many times. The genes are TRBV5-1 and TRBJ1-6; 9 positions agree with TRBD1. CDR1 is SGHRS, CDR2 YFSETQ, per germline. V was clipped by 4 bases and J by 6 bases; unmatched bases: 8. The CDR3 loop spans 16 amino acids. CDR3 DNA: TGCGCCAGCAGCCCCGAAGGACAGGGGCGTAATTCACCCCTCCACTTT. As protein: CASSPEGQGRNSPLHF.

This clonotype has at least ten counts. This chain uses TRBV7-9 with TRBJ1-2, with TRBD1 matching 7 bases. Germline V gene lookup returns CDR1 SEHNR and CDR2 FQNEAQ (reference sequence). CDR3 length: 16 residues. Trimming at V came to 5 bases and at J to 0 bases, leaving 9 bases not matched to a gene. CDR3 residues: CASSPAGTASNYGYTF. In nucleotides, the CDR3 is TGTGCCAGCAGCCCCGCGGGGACAGCATCTAACTATGGCTACACCTTC.

This clonotype was recorded many times. The chain has TRBV7-4 and TRBJ2-1, with D tentatively TRBD1 or TRBD2 (5 bases each). Germline V gives CDR1 SGHVT, CDR2 SQSDAQ. This CDR3 has 18 amino acids. V gave up 5 bases and J gave up 0 bases, with 20 bases separating them. The chain's CDR3 is CASSNPRGWGSSYNEQFF. DNA of the CDR3: TGTGCCAGCAGCAACCCTCGGGGCTGGGGTTCCTCCTACAATGAGCAGTTCTTC.

This clonotype was seen ten or more times. This chain joins TRBV5-1 and TRBJ1-3; no clear D gene. Germline V gives CDR1 SGHRS, CDR2 YFSETQ. V lost 3 bases to trimming and J lost 0 bases, with 13 bases between them. The CDR3 is 16 amino acids. The CDR3 coding sequence is TGCGCCAGCAGCTCCGGACTGCAGACCTCTGGAAACACCATATATTTT. Translation: CASSSGLQTSGNTIYF.

The V call is TRBV5-6, the J call TRBJ2-3; 7 bases line up with TRBD2. The length of the CDR3 is 16 residues. Germline lookup yields CDR1 SGHDT and CDR2 YYEEEE. V trimming: 2 bases; J trimming: 2 bases; junction bases outside the gene matches: 8. The CDR3 here is CASSFSQRGTTDTQYF. CDR3 coding DNA: TGTGCCAGCAGCTTCAGCCAGCGGGGAACCACAGATACGCAGTATTTT.